Included here is one T cell receptor (beta chain) sequence, with context. What it recognizes is unknown. This was the immunoSEQ v3 assay. Assay used: immunoSEQ multiplex PCR; TCRdb lists only in-frame clones, some missing. The sample records approximately 15,000 clones, roughly 88% being singletons. The time point here: pre-treatment sample, taken before nivolumab and TIL therapy. This record belongs to a study of TIL therapy for anti-PD-1-resistant metastatic lung cancer. Study as a whole: Tumors had a median PD-L1 proportion score of approximately 5.5%. Most patients had lung adenocarcinoma.

Overall study results and limits: Infused TIL clonotypes partially replaced the baseline blood repertoire, then decayed over months. Patients were highly selected, enriched for treatment-naive, never-smoker and oncogene-addicted cases.

The source material was blood, sampled at baseline. The TCR comes from a person aged 25 to 79 with non-small cell lung cancer.

The CDR3 DNA reads TGTGCCAGCAGCTTAGCGCGGCAGGTTAGGGCCAAGTATCAGCCCCAGCATTTT. Its translation is CASSLARQVRAKYQPQHF. The V gene is TRBV7-8, the J gene TRBJ1-5; D gene uncertain. Germline loops: CDR1 SGHVS, CDR2 FQNEAQ. Trimming removed 0 bases at V and 5 bases at J, with 20 bases between. The CDR3 has 18 amino acids.